These T cell receptor beta chains were read from a single sample in a study of blood T cell repertoires in COVID-19. Here immunoSEQ multiplex PCR was the method, and the copy in TCRdb shows in-frame clones only, minus some. This sample carries some 460,000 clones, roughly nine tenths of them seen once, and the ten largest clones take nearly 2%. Material: PBMCs or T cells enriched from blood (not recorded which). Receptors originate from a young woman with acute COVID-19. Both conserved end residues are part of each CDR3. Each record gives: J gene, D gene, clone size, V gene, CDR3 DNA, CDR3 protein. D genes are given only for firm matches. Clone size is stated in some rows and not others, as once, few, many or a class when expanded.

TRBJ1-2 | TRBD1 | NA | TRBV6-5 | TGTGCCAGTTATACAGGGGGCGCAGGAGATGGCTACACCTTC | CASYTGGAGDGYTF
TRBJ1-3 | TRBD1 | NA | TRBV2 | TGTGCCAGCAGTGAACGGACAGGAAACTCTGGAAACACCATATATTTT | CASSERTGNSGNTIYF
TRBJ1-2 | NA | NA | TRBV14 | TGTGCCAGCAGCCAGAGAGTTAACTATGGCTACACCTTC | CASSQRVNYGYTF
TRBJ1-2 | TRBD1 | NA | TRBV28 | TGTGCCAGCAGTCCAACTACAGGGGTGGCTGGCTACACCTTC | CASSPTTGVAGYTF
TRBJ2-2 | TRBD2 | NA | TRBV4-2 | TGTGCCAGCAGGCAGACTAGCGGCCCCGGGGAGCTGTTTTTT | CASRQTSGPGELFF
TRBJ2-2 | NA | NA | TRBV7-6 | TGTGCCAGCAGCTTAGCCGCCGGGGAGCTGTTTTTT | CASSLAAGELFF
TRBJ2-5 | TRBD1 | NA | TRBV7-8 | TGTGCCAGCAGCGGCAGGGGGCAAGAGACCCAGTACTTC | CASSGRGQETQYF
TRBJ2-2 | TRBD1 | NA | TRBV7-2 | TGTGCCAGCAGCTTAGCGTTACAGGGGATCGGGGAGCTGTTTTTT | CASSLALQGIGELFF
TRBJ1-2 | NA | NA | TRBV2 | TGTGCCAGCAGTGAATTTAAGGGCCGCGGGGGCTACACCTTC | CASSEFKGRGGYTF
TRBJ1-5 | NA | NA | TRBV4-1 | TGCGCCAGCAGCCCGACCTACGGGGGTAGCAATCAGCCCCAGCATTTT | CASSPTYGGSNQPQHF
TRBJ1-4 | NA | NA | TRBV7-9 | TGTGCCAGCAGCTTCGCGACACTTACTGAAAAACTGTTTTTT | CASSFATLTEKLFF
TRBJ2-1 | NA | NA | TRBV7-3 | TGTGCCAGCAGCCGCGGGATGAATGAGCAGTTCTTC | CASSRGMNEQFF
TRBJ2-2 | NA | NA | TRBV18 | TGTGCCAGCTCACCACGCCTAGCATCCGGGGAGCTGTTTTTT | CASSPRLASGELFF
TRBJ2-1 | TRBD2 | NA | TRBV20-1 | TGCAGTGCTCCTAGCGGGGGGGCCTTGTTCTTC | CSAPSGGALFF
TRBJ2-7 | TRBD1 | few | TRBV3-1/TRBV3-2 | TGTGCCAGCAGCCAAGATATTCGGACAGGGGGCTCCTACGAGCAGTACTTC | CASSQDIRTGGSYEQYF
TRBJ2-5 | TRBD2 | once | TRBV2 | TGTGCCAGCAGTGAACAGGGCCGACTAGCGGGGGAGACCCAGTACTTC | CASSEQGRLAGETQYF
TRBJ2-7 | NA | NA | TRBV2 | TGTGCCAGCTGCCGGGACACATCCTACGAGCAGTACTTC | CASCRDTSYEQYF
TRBJ1-6 | NA | few | TRBV7-2 | TGTGCCAGCACCCAGGGGTATGGTTCACCCCTCCACTTT | CASTQGYGSPLHF
TRBJ1-6 | TRBD1 | NA | TRBV5-1 | TGCGCCAGCAGCCTGGACAGGGGAGCTACTAATTCACCCCTCCACTTT | CASSLDRGATNSPLHF
TRBJ2-1 | NA | few | TRBV5-5 | TGTGCCAGCAGCTTTGGGGCAGGTGAGCAGTTCTTC | CASSFGAGEQFF
TRBJ2-1 | NA | NA | TRBV19 | TGTGCCAGTTCCAAGGACATTTACAATGAGCAGTTCTTC | CASSKDIYNEQFF
TRBJ2-7 | TRBD2 | NA | TRBV27 | TGTGCCACTCGTTTAGCGGGGGGCTACGAGCAGTACTTC | CATRLAGGYEQYF